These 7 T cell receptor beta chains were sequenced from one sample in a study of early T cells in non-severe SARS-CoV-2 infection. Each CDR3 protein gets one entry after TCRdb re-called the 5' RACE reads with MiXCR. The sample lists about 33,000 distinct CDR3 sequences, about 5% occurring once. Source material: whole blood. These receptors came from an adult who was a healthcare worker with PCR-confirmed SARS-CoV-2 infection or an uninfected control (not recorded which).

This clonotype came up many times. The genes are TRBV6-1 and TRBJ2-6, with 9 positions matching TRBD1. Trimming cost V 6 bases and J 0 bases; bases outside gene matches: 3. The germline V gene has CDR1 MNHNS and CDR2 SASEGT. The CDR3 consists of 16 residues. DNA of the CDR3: TGTGCCAGCAGACAGGGGGCCCTCTCTGGGGCCAACGTCCTGACTTTC. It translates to CASRQGALSGANVLTF.

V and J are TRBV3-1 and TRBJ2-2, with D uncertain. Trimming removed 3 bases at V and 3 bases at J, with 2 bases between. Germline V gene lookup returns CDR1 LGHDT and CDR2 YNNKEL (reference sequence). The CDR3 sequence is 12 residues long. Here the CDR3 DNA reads TGTGCCAGCAGCCATCACACCGGGGAGCTGTTTTTT. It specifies CASSHHTGELFF.

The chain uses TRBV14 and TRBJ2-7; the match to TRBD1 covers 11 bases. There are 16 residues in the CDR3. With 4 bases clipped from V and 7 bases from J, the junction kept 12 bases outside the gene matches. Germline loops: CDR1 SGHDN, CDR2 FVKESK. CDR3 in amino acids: CASSPLGGTGGGEQYF. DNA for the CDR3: TGTGCCAGCAGCCCCCTGGGAGGGACAGGGGGAGGGGAGCAGTACTTC.

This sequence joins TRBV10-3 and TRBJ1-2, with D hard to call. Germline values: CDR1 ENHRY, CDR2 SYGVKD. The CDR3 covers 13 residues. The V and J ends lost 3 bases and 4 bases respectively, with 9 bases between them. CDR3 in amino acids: CAISDDGSYGYTF. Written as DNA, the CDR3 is TGTGCCATCAGTGATGACGGAAGCTATGGCTACACCTTC.

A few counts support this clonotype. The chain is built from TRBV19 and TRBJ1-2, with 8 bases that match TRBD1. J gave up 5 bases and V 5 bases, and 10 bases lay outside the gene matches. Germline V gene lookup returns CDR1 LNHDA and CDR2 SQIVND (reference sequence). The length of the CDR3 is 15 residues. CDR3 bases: TGTGCCAGTAGTCAAAAACCGGGACAGGTTTATGGCTACACCTTC. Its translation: CASSQKPGQVYGYTF.

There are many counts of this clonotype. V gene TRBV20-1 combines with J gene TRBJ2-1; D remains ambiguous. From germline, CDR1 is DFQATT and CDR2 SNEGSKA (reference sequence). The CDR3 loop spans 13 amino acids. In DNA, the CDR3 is TGCAGCTTACCAAAGCCAGACTACAATGAGCAGTTCTTC. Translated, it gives CSLPKPDYNEQFF.

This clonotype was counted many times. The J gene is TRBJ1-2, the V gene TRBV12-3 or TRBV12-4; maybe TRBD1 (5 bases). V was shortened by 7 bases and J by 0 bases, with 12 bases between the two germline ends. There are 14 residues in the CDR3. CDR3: CASNTGAANYGYTF. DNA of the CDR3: TGTGCCAGCAATACAGGCGCCGCTAACTATGGCTACACCTTC.